This record looks at one T cell receptor beta chain sequence and its context. Its antigen is as yet unknown. This record comes from a study of cytomegalovirus exposure and HLA in healthy donors. A multiplex PCR was run with 60 Vbeta primers and 13 Jbeta primers. In the original analysis: A follow-up analysis tallied around 76 million unique TCR beta chains, roughly 11 million shared. Profiled with immunoSEQ multiplex PCR; TCRdb holds only in-frame clones, not every one. The V and J calls and clone size come from that table; D and trimming were worked out from the DNA. The data show 110,000 to 150,000 clones, with 79% seen just once and more than 3% held by the top ten. Study conclusions and caveats: When the data were analyzed later, several of the most significant clusters appeared to be linked to common viral pathogens. Sequencing depth across donors, presence/absence analyses assumed, was roughly uniform.

This receptor was obtained from a female donor in good health and CMV-seronegative. Sequenced sample: PBMCs.

CDR3 residues: CASSLTGPYEQYF. CDR3 nucleotide sequence: TGCGCCAGCAGCTTAACAGGCCCCTACGAGCAGTACTTC. The gene calls are TRBV5-1 and TRBJ2-7; TRBD1 is a possible D gene (5 bases). Per the germline V gene, CDR1 is SGHRS and CDR2 is YFSETQ. The CDR3 is made up of 13 amino acids. V lost 2 bases and J 2 bases, leaving 8 bases between the germline ends.